This T cell receptor (beta chain) emerged from a study of blood T cell repertoires in COVID-19. Each recovered donor of Cohort 3 presented with two negative PCRs, clearance, or symptom resolution. Profiled with immunoSEQ multiplex PCR; TCRdb holds only in-frame clones, not every one. In the table there are about 400,000 clones, 85% to 90% of which are singletons. Trimming left V 7 bases short and J 0 bases short, with 10 bases between. From germline, CDR1 is MDHEN and CDR2 SYDVKM. CDR3 size: 14 residues. The rearrangement uses TRBV28 and TRBJ1-3; D unclear. The sequenced material came from PBMCs or T cells enriched from blood (not recorded which). This TCR was recovered from a woman aged 45-65 years who had recovered from COVID-19. The CDR3 loop is CASTMYNSGNTIYF. CDR3 coding DNA: TGTGCCAGCACGATGTACAACTCTGGAAACACCATATATTTT. The whole variable domain, remainder taken from reference TRBV28 and TRBJ1-3, is DVKVTQSSRYLVKRTGEKVFLECVQDMDHENMFWYRQDPGLGLRLIYFSYDVKMKEKGDIPEGYSVSREKKERFSLILESASTNQTSMYLCASTMYNSGNTIYFGEGSWLTVV.